This T cell receptor (beta chain) was sequenced during a study of blood T cell repertoires in COVID-19. The germline CDR1 and CDR2 sequences are SGDLS and YYNGEE. The CDR3 spans 14 residues. After removal of 1 base from V and 2 bases from J, the junction contained 3 bases not matched to a gene. The cohort comprised adults aged roughly 18 to 95 years residing in 20 to 30 US areas. As handled by the study authors: Amplification from reference gene primers served as the basis for estimated nucleated cell counts. Clones were read by immunoSEQ multiplex PCR, and TCRdb kept only the in-frame ones, dropping some. V and J calls and clone size are those listed in that table; D and trimming were worked out from the DNA. Among about 170,000 clones listed, 89% were seen once.

The sequenced sample consisted of PBMCs or T cells enriched from blood (not recorded which). The origin of this receptor is a woman aged 18-29 years who had recovered from COVID-19. This chain uses TRBV9 with TRBJ2-7; 7 bases match TRBD2. CDR3 nucleotides: TGTGCCAGCAGCGTATCGACTAGCACCTACGAGCAGTACTTC. Its translation is CASSVSTSTYEQYF.